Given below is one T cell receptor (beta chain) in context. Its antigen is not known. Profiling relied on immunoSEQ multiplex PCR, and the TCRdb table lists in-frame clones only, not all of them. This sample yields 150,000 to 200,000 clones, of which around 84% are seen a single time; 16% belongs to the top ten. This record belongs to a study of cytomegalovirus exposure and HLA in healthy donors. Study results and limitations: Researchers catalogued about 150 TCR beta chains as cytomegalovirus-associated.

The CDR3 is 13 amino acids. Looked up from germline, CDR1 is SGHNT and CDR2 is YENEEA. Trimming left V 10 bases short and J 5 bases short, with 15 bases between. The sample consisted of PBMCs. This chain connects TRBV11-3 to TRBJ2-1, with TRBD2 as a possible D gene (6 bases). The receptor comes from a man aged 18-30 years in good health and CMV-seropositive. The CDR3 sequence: CATRGSGNNEQFF. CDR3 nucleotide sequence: TGTGCCACCCGGGGTAGCGGTAACAATGAGCAGTTCTTC.